What follows are 6 T cell receptor beta chains derived from one specimen sequenced in a study of blood T cell repertoires in COVID-19. Profiled with immunoSEQ multiplex PCR; TCRdb holds only in-frame clones, not every one. The sample has hundreds of thousands of clones; 75% to 90% are singletons. Source material: peripheral blood. The receptors shown here come from a woman in her seventies with COVID-19, enrolled during active disease.

The chain links TRBV3-1 (or the pseudogene TRBV3-2) to TRBJ2-2, with 12 nucleotides matching TRBD2. The CDR3 has 19 residues. Germline CDR1 is LGHDT and CDR2 is YNNKEL (reference sequence). V lost 4 bases, J lost 6 bases, and 15 bases stayed unmatched. CDR3 in DNA: TGTGCCAGCAGCCGTGGACTAGCGGGGAGAACGAGGAGAGCCGGGGAGCTGTTTTTT. Translation: CASSRGLAGRTRRAGELFF.

The chain employs TRBV9 and TRBJ2-5; a weak D match, TRBD2 (5 bases). Germline CDR1 reads SGDLS; CDR2 reads YYNGEE. The CDR3 is 13 amino acids. V was pared by 2 bases and J by 5 bases, with 10 bases between. The CDR3 reads CASSVGVMETQYF. The CDR3 coding sequence is TGTGCCAGCAGCGTCGGGGTGATGGAGACCCAGTACTTC.

The CDR3 bases are TGCGCCAGCAGCTTGGATGCAGGCTGGGGGGAGCTGTTTTTT. Amino acids: CASSLDAGWGELFF. The V call is TRBV5-1, the J call TRBJ2-2; D unresolved. Trimming stripped 0 bases from V and 8 bases from J, with 11 bases between. CDR1 and CDR2 from the germline V gene are SGHRS and YFSETQ. The CDR3 is 14 residues long.

As regards this clone: Other DNA sequences in the sample encode the same CDR3. This chain uses TRBV30 with TRBJ1-6; maybe TRBD1 (6 bases). The CDR3 is made up of 13 amino acids. Germline loops: CDR1 GTSNPN, CDR2 SVGIG (reference sequence). The germline V and J ends were trimmed by 3 bases and 4 bases, with 7 bases remaining between them. CDR3 coding DNA: TGTGCCTGGAGGGACAGTTATAATTCACCCCTCCACTTT. This sequence encodes CAWRDSYNSPLHF.

The gene calls are TRBV12-2 and TRBJ1-5; TRBD1 was called by the table and not checked on the DNA. TRBV12-2 is marked as a pseudogene. The CDR3 runs to 16 residues. This CDR3 is CASRLEVTGAAQPQHF. CDR3 DNA sequence: TGTGCAAGTCGCTTAGAGGTGACAGGGGCGGCTCAGCCCCAGCATTTT.

The chain recombines TRBV23-1 with TRBJ2-5; TRBD2 might be the D (5 bases). TRBV23-1 is flagged as an ORF with uncertain function. V shed 4 bases and J shed 4 bases, with 19 bases lying between them. CDR3 length: 16 residues. The CDR3 loop reads CASSLPGVAKVETQYF. Written as DNA, the CDR3 is TGCGCCAGCAGTCTCCCCGGCGTAGCGAAGGTAGAGACCCAGTACTTC.